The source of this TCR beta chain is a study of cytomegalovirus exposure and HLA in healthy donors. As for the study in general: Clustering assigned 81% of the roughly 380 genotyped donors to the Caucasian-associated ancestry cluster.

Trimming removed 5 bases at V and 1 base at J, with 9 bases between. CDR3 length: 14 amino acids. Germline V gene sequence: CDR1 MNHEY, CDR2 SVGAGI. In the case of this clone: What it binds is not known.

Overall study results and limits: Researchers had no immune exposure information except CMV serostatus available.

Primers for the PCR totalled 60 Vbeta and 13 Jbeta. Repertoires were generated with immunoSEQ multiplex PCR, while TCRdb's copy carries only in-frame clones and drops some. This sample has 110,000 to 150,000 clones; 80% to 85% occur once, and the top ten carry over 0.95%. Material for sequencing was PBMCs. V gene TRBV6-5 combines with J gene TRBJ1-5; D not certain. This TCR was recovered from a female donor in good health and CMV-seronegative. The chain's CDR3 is CASSRGNSNQPQHF. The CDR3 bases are TGTGCCAGCAGTCGGGGAAACAGCAATCAGCCCCAGCATTTT.